Shown below are 23 T cell receptor beta chains from a single sample sequenced in a study of T cells expressing NK-cell markers. From the 5' RACE reads, TCRdb lists one entry per CDR3 protein and no DNA. The sample has approximately 440,000 distinct CDR3 sequences, and its top ten clones hold over 1.1%. Input material: blood T cells: a sorted CD56 or NKG2C T cell subset, CD4+ or CD8+ T cells, or bulk PBMC T cells (not recorded which). The receptors shown here come from a woman between 45 and 65 years old in good health.

V usage is TRBV9 and J usage is TRBJ2-2; the TCRdb call, TRBD2, lacks DNA for checking. CDR3 length: 17 residues. Germline loops: CDR1 SGDLS, CDR2 YYNGEE. CDR3 protein: CASSVPLAGGNTGELFF.

The chain employs TRBV29-1 and TRBJ1-1. Germline CDR1 SQVTM, CDR2 ANQGSEA. The CDR3 consists of 12 residues. This CDR3 reads CSVDSGTERAFF.

This sequence joins TRBV29-1 and TRBJ1-1; TCRdb indicates TRBD1, and absent DNA this call remains unverified. CDR3 length: 13 residues. Germline values: CDR1 SQVTM, CDR2 ANQGSEA. This chain's CDR3 is CSARTGRDTEAFF.

This chain connects TRBV19 to TRBJ2-2. Germline values: CDR1 LNHDA, CDR2 SQIVND (reference sequence). The CDR3 sequence is 15 residues long. CDR3 amino acids: CASSIDPWLDGELFF.

The rearrangement uses TRBV12-5 and TRBJ2-7; the D gene TCRdb calls, TRBD2, cannot be checked with no DNA. CDR1 is LGHNT, CDR2 FRNRAP, per germline. This CDR3 region has 14 residues. CDR3 sequence reads: CASGSAGGPLEQYF.

The gene calls are TRBV10-3 and TRBJ2-1. The CDR3 runs to 13 residues. CDR1 and CDR2 from the germline V gene are ENHRY and SYGVKD. This CDR3 is CAISETRVHEQFF.

This chain connects TRBV5-1 to TRBJ2-1; TCRdb lists TRBD1, though no DNA is available to test this call. From germline, CDR1 is SGHRS and CDR2 YFSETQ. This CDR3 contains 15 residues. The chain's CDR3 is CASSLAGTGISVRFF.

The V and J genes are TRBV7-9 and TRBJ2-3; TCRdb calls TRBD2, which cannot be checked without DNA. The V gene's germline CDR1 is SEHNR and CDR2 FQNEAQ (reference sequence). The CDR3 is 13 residues long. The chain's CDR3 is CASSWRGTDTQYF.

The genes are TRBV7-8 and TRBJ1-1. The CDR3 is 13 residues long. Germline CDR1 reads SGHVS; CDR2 reads FQNEAQ. The CDR3 is CASSLPFGTEAFF. The entire variable domain, with the rest obtained from reference TRBV7-8 and TRBJ1-1, is as follows: GAGVSQSPRYKVAKRGQDVALRCDPISGHVSLFWYQQALGQGPEFLTYFQNEAQLDKSGLPSDRFFAERPEGSVSTLKIQRTQQEDSAVYLCASSLPFGTEAFFGQGTRLTVV.

This sequence joins TRBV5-8 and TRBJ2-3. The CDR3 covers 16 residues. Germline assignment: CDR1 SGHTS and CDR2 YDEGEE. CDR3: CASSTKDGVFGDTQYF.

The V and J genes are TRBV4-1 and TRBJ2-3; TCRdb names TRBD1, which stays unverified in the absence of DNA. Germline lookup yields CDR1 MGHRA and CDR2 YSYEKL. The CDR3 runs 18 residues. This CDR3 is CASSQDKYRGVGTDTQYF.

The genes are TRBV18 and TRBJ1-6. There are 15 residues in the CDR3. Germline V gene lookup returns CDR1 KGHSH and CDR2 LQKENI. CDR3 in amino acids: CASSPLNLRFSPLHF.

This chain uses TRBV7-2 with TRBJ1-1; the D call of TRBD1 rests on TCRdb alone, since no DNA is present to check it. This CDR3 comprises 15 residues. Germline CDR1 reads SGHTA; CDR2 reads FQGNSA. The CDR3: CASSLLWPPRTEAFF.

The gene calls are TRBV3-1 and TRBJ2-1; without DNA, the TCRdb call of TRBD2 cannot be checked. The CDR3 consists of 16 residues. Looked up from germline, CDR1 is LGHDT and CDR2 is YNNKEL (reference sequence). The CDR3: CASSPERVGSYNEQFF.

The genes are TRBV6-5 and TRBJ1-2; TCRdb picks TRBD1, but there is no DNA to check that call. CDR1 and CDR2 from the germline V gene are MNHEY and SVGAGI. This CDR3 has 12 amino acids. The CDR3 is CASRGVPYGYTF.

The V call is TRBV27, the J call TRBJ2-5; TCRdb indicates TRBD1, and absent DNA this call remains unverified. CDR3 length: 14 residues. Germline-derived CDR1 and CDR2 are MNHEY and SMNVEV (reference sequence). CDR3 in amino acids: CASSSGQEPETQYF.

This chain connects TRBV6-1 to TRBJ2-3; TCRdb proposes TRBD2, but this gene call is untestable without DNA. This CDR3 region has 15 residues. Germline CDR1 and CDR2: MNHNS and SASEGT. CDR3 sequence reads: CASRGAGLSTDTQYF.

V usage is TRBV29-1 and J usage is TRBJ2-3; there is no DNA to check the TCRdb D call of TRBD1. The CDR3 totals 14 residues. CDR1 and CDR2 from the germline V gene are SQVTM and ANQGSEA. CDR3 loop: CSVTPRGAADTQYF.

The chain is built from TRBV5-5 and TRBJ2-2. The CDR3 is 15 residues long. Germline V CDR1 and CDR2: SGHKS, YYEKEE (reference sequence). CDR3 amino acids: CASSLYSANTGELFF.

V is TRBV5-1 and J is TRBJ2-1; as DNA is missing, the TRBD2 call by TCRdb cannot be tested. The CDR3 spans 17 residues. Germline loops: CDR1 SGHRS, CDR2 YFSETQ. CDR3 protein: CASSLGPRKRGYNEQFF.

This sequence joins TRBV20-1 and TRBJ1-1; with no DNA, the TCRdb D assignment of TRBD1 cannot be verified. This CDR3 region has 14 residues. CDR1 is DFQATT, CDR2 SNEGSKA, per germline (reference sequence). The CDR3 spells CSARREGQNTEAFF.

The genes are TRBV4-1 and TRBJ2-3; without DNA, the TCRdb call of TRBD1 cannot be checked. The CDR3 has 16 amino acids. Germline values: CDR1 MGHRA, CDR2 YSYEKL. The CDR3 reads CASSQEGGTGADTQYF.

V gene TRBV6-2 or TRBV6-3 combines with J gene TRBJ2-2; TCRdb returns TRBD2, unconfirmable since there is no DNA. The length of the CDR3 is 14 residues. Germline V gene data show CDR1 as MNHEY and CDR2 as SVGEGT. CDR3: CATAGLAGPGELFF.